The present TCR beta chain was sequenced within a study of cytomegalovirus exposure and HLA in healthy donors. Study-wide background: A preliminary data release comprised approximately 85 million unique TCRs obtained from HLA-typed donors. Study-level results: Cytomegalovirus association was listed for 150 or so TCR beta chains. Across donors, sequencing depth was assumed by presence/absence analyses to be roughly uniform.

PCR used 60 Vbeta primers and 13 Jbeta primers. The protocol was immunoSEQ multiplex PCR, while the TCRdb copy is restricted to in-frame clones and leaves out a portion. The listing records roughly 62,000 clones. The V end was cut by 5 bases, the J end by 8 bases, with 15 bases between. The CDR3 has 14 amino acids. Per the germline V gene, CDR1 is SGHAT and CDR2 is FQDESV (reference sequence). A remark on this clone: Its specificity is not known.

The sequencing input was PBMCs. The J gene is TRBJ1-4, the V gene TRBV11-1, with TRBD1 as a possible D gene (6 bases). This sequence was found in a male donor in good health and CMV-seronegative. The CDR3 is CASSDTGRSEKLFF. CDR3 sequence (DNA): TGTGCCAGCAGCGATACAGGGAGAAGCGAAAAACTGTTTTTT.